This TCR beta chain was captured in a study of PD-L1 blockade in urothelial cancer. The overall study: Patients commenced atezolizumab in the mid-2010s, and it was given at 1,200 mg intravenously every 3 weeks.

Each patient contributed between 1 and 8 total time points of blood mononuclear cells, pretreatment and during treatment. J lost 5 bases, V lost 8 bases, and 11 bases had no gene match. The CDR3 has 16 residues. The germline CDR1 and CDR2 sequences are MDHEN and SYDVKM. Method: immunoSEQ multiplex PCR; TCRdb's copy keeps in-frame clones and lacks some. The sample shows tens of thousands of clones, roughly 80% of them seen only once. The chain combines TRBV28 with TRBJ2-1, with 11 bases identical to TRBD2. The source was PBMCs, collected around atezolizumab (anti-PD-L1) treatment. The sequence was collected from a man aged 70 or older with urothelial cancer. CDR3 DNA sequence: TGTGCCAGCTTTCCCCAGGGACTAGCGGAGCACAATGAGCAGTTCTTC. Translating gives CASFPQGLAEHNEQFF.